The 5 T cell receptor beta chains below come from one sample, sequenced in a study of cytomegalovirus exposure and HLA in healthy donors. The study ran its PCR with 60 Vbeta and 13 Jbeta primers. The repertoire was sequenced with immunoSEQ multiplex PCR; TCRdb's copy has only in-frame clones and lacks some. Of roughly 280,000 clones in the sample, around 65% were seen once. Sequencing input: PBMCs. These receptors came from a female donor in good health and CMV-seronegative.

CDR3 coding DNA: TGTGCCAGCAGCCCGGACAGGGACCAGCCCCAGCATTTT. It specifies CASSPDRDQPQHF. This chain links TRBV5-5 with TRBJ1-5; 8 positions match TRBD1. The CDR3 spans 13 residues. Germline-derived CDR1 and CDR2 are SGHKS and YYEKEE (reference sequence). V was pared by 4 bases and J by 7 bases, with 4 bases of the junction left unmatched.

This sequence joins TRBV29-1 and TRBJ1-1, with a possible D match to TRBD1 (6 bases). The CDR3 is 13 residues long. With 8 bases removed from V and 0 bases from J, the gap between germline ends came to 13 bases. Germline-derived CDR1 and CDR2 are SQVTM and ANQGSEA. The CDR3 loop reads CSSLQGMNTEAFF. The CDR3 DNA follows: TGCAGCTCCCTACAGGGCATGAACACTGAAGCTTTCTTT.

V usage is TRBV7-9 and J usage is TRBJ2-7; 7 positions agree with TRBD2. The CDR3 totals 15 residues. Germline V gene data show CDR1 as SEHNR and CDR2 as FQNEAQ (reference sequence). The junction had 15 bases not matched to a gene; V was cut back by 7 bases and J by 6 bases. CDR3 protein: CASTKPGAGSVEQYF. The DNA of the CDR3 is TGTGCCAGCACCAAGCCTGGAGCGGGAAGTGTCGAGCAGTACTTC. Complete variable domain (other parts from reference TRBV7-9 and TRBJ2-7): DTGVSQNPRHKITKRGQNVTFRCDPISEHNRLYWYRQTLGQGPEFLTYFQNEAQLEKSRLLSDRFSAERPKGSFSTLEIQRTEQGDSAMYLCASTKPGAGSVEQYFGPGTRLTVT.

On this clone: The limits of the CDR3 on the DNA are not certain, so only TCRdb's listed CDR3 is given. This rearrangement joins TRBV27 to TRBJ1-5; TRBD1 is the table's D call and was not checked against the DNA. The germline gives CDR1 MNHEY, CDR2 SMNVEV (reference sequence). With termini counted, the CDR3 has 15 amino acids. This CDR3 is CASSFGPGPQWPQHF.

The chain uses TRBV27 and TRBJ2-1, with 8 bases identical to TRBD2. V dropped 7 bases and J dropped 4; count of bases not matched to a gene: 6. This CDR3 spans 14 amino acids. Germline-derived CDR1 and CDR2 are MNHEY and SMNVEV (reference sequence). CDR3: CASTRGGGYNEQFF. As DNA, the CDR3 is TGTGCCAGCACCCGGGGGGGTGGTTACAATGAGCAGTTCTTC.